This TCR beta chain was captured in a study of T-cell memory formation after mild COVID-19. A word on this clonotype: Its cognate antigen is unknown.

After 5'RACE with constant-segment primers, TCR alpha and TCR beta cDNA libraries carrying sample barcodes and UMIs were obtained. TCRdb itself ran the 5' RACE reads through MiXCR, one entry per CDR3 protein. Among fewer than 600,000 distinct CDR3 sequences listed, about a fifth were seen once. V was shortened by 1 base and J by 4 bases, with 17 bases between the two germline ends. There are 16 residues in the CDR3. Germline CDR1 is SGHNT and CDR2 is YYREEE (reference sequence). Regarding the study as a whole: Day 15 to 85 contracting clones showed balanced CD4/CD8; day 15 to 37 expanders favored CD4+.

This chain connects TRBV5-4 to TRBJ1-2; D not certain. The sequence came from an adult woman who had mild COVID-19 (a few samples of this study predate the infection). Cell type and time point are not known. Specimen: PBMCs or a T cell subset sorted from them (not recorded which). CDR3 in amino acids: CASSLRSRNKGYGYTF. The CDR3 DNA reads TGTGCCAGCAGCTTGAGATCGAGGAACAAAGGCTATGGCTACACCTTC. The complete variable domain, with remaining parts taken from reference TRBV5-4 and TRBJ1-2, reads ETGVTQSPTHLIKTRGQQVTLRCSSQSGHNTVSWYQQALGQGPQFIFQYYREEENGRGNFPPRFSGLQFPNYSSELNVNALELDDSALYLCASSLRSRNKGYGYTFGSGTRLTVV.